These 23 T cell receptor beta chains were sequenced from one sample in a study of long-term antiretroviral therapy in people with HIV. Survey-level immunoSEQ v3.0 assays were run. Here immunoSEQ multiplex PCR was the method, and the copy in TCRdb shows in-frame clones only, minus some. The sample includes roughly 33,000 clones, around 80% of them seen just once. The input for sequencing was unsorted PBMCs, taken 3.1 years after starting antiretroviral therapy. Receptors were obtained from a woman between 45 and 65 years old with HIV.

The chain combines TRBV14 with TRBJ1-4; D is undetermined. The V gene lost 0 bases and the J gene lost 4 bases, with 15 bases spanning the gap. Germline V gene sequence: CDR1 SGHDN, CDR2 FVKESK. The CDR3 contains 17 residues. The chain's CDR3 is CASSQDRGTLRNEKLFF. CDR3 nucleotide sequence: TGTGCCAGCAGCCAAGATAGAGGCACACTACGTAATGAAAAACTGTTTTTT.

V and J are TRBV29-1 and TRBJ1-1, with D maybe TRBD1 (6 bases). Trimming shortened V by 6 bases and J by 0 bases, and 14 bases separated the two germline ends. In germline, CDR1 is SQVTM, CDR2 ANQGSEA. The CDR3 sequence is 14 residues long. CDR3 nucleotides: TGCAGCGTGGAACAGGGCTACATGAACACTGAAGCTTTCTTT. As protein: CSVEQGYMNTEAFF.

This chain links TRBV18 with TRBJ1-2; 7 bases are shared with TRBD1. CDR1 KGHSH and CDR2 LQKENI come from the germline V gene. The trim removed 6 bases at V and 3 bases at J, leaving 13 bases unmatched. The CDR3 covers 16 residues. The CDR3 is CASSHNRTGVDYGYTF. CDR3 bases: TGTGCCAGCTCCCACAACAGAACAGGGGTGGACTATGGCTACACCTTC.

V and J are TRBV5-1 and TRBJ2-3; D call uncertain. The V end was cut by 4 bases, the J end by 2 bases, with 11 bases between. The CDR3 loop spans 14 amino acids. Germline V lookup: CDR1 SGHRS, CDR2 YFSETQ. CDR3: CASSPAWITDTQYF. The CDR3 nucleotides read TGCGCCAGCAGCCCGGCATGGATCACAGATACGCAGTATTTT.

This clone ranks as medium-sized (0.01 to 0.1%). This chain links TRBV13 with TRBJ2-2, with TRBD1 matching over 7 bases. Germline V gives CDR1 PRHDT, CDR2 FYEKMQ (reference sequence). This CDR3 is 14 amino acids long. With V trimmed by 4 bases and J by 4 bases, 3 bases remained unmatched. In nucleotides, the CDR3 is TGTGCCAGCAGCTCGGGACAGCCCACCGGGGAGCTGTTTTTT. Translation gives CASSSGQPTGELFF. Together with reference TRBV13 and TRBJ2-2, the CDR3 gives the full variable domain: AAGVIQSPRHLIKEKRETATLKCYPIPRHDTVYWYQQGPGQDPQFLISFYEKMQSDKGSIPDRFSAQQFSDYHSELNMSSLELGDSALYFCASSSGQPTGELFFGEGSRLTVL.

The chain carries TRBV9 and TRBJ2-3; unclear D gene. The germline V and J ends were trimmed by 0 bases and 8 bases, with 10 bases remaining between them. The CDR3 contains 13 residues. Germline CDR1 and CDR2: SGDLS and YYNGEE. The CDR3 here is CASSVEPRLTQYF. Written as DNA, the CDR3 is TGTGCCAGCAGCGTAGAACCCCGTCTTACGCAGTATTTT.

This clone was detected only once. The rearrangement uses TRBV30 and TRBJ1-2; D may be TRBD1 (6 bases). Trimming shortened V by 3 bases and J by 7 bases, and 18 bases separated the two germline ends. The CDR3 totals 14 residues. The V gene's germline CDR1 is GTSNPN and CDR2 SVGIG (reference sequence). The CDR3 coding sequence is TGTGCCTGGAGAGGAGCTTCAGGGGTGACTGGCTACACCTTC. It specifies CAWRGASGVTGYTF.

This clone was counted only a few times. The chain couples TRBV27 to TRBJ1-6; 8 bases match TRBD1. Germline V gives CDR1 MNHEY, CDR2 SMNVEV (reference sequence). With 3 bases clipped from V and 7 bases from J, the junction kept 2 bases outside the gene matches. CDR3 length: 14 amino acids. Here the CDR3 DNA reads TGTGCCAGCAGTTTGACAGGGGCAAATTCACCCCTCCACTTT. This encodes CASSLTGANSPLHF.

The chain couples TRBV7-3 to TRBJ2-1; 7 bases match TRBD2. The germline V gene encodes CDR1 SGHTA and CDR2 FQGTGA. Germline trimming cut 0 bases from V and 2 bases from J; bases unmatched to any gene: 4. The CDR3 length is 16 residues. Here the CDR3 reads CASSLTERGPYNEQFF. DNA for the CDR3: TGTGCCAGCAGCTTAACGGAGCGGGGCCCCTACAATGAGCAGTTCTTC.

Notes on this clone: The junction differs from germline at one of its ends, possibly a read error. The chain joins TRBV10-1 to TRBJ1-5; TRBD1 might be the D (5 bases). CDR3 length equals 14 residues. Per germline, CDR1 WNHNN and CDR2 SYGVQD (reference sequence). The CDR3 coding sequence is TGCGCCAGCAGTGAGGGGGGTAGCCATCAGCCCCAGCATTTT. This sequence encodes CASSEGGSHQPQHF.

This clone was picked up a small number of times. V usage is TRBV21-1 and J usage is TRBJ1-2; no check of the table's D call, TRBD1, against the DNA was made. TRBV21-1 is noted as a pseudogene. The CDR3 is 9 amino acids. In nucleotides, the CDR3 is TGTGCCGAGGGGGACGGCTACACCTTC. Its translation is CAEGDGYTF.

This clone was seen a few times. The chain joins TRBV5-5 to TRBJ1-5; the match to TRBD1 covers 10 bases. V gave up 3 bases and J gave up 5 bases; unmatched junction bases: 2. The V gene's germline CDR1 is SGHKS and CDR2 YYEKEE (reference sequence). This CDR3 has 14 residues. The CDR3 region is CASSYGQGDQPQHF. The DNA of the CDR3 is TGTGCCAGCAGCTACGGACAGGGGGATCAGCCCCAGCATTTT.

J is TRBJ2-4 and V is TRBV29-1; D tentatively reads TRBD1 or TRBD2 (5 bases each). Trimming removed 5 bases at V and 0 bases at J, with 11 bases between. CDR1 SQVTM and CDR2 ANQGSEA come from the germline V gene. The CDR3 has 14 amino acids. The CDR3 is CSVSLGTAKNIQYF. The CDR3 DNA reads TGCAGCGTTTCCTTAGGGACAGCCAAAAACATTCAGTACTTC.

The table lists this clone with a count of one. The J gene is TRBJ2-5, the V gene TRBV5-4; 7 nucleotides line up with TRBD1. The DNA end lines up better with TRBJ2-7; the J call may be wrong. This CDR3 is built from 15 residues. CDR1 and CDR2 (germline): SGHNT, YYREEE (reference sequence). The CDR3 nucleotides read TGTGCCAGCAGCTTATACTCAGACAGGGAGTACGAGCAGTACTTC. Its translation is CASSLYSDREYEQYF.

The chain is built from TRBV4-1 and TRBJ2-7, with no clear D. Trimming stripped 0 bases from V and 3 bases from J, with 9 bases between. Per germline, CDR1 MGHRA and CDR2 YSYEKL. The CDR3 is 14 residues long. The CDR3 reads CASSQDWPYYEQYF. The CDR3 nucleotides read TGCGCCAGCAGCCAAGACTGGCCATACTACGAGCAGTACTTC.

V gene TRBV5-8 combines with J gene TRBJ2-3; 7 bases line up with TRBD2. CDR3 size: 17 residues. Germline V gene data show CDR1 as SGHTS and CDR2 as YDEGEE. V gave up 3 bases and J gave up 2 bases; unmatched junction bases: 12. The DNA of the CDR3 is TGTGCCAGCAGCTGGCTTGAGCGGGGAAAATTCACAGATACGCAGTATTTT. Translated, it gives CASSWLERGKFTDTQYF.

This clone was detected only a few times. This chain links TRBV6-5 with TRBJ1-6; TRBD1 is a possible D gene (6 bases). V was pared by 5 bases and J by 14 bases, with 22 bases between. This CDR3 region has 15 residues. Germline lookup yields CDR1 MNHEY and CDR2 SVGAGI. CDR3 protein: CASSPSGGVVRSLHF. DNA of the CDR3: TGTGCCAGCAGTCCTAGCGGGGGCGTAGTTCGATCCCTCCACTTT.

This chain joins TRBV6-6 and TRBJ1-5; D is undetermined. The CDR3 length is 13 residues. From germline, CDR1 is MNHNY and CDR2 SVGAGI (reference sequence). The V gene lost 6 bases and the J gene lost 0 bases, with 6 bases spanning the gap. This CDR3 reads CASRFDSNQPQHF. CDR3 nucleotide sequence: TGTGCCAGCAGGTTTGATAGCAATCAGCCCCAGCATTTT.

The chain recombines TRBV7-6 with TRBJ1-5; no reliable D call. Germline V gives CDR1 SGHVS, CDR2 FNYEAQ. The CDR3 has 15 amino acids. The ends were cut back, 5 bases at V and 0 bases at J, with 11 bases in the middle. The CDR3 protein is CASSRGGRSNQPQHF. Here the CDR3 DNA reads TGTGCCAGCAGCCGAGGTGGACGTAGCAATCAGCCCCAGCATTTT.

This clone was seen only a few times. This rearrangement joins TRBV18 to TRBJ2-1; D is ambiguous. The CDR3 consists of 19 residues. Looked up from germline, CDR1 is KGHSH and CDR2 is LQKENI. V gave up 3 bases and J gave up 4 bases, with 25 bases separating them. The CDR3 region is CASSPLTSTSDTPYNEQFF. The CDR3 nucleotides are TGTGCCAGCTCACCTCTAACCTCGACCTCGGATACTCCATACAATGAGCAGTTCTTC.

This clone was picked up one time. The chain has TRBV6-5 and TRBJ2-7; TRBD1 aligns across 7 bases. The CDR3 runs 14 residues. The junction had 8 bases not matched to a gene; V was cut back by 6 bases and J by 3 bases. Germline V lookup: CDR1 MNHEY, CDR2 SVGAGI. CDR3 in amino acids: CASRPRDSLYEQYV. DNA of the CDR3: TGTGCCAGCAGACCTCGGGACAGTCTCTACGAGCAGTACGTC.

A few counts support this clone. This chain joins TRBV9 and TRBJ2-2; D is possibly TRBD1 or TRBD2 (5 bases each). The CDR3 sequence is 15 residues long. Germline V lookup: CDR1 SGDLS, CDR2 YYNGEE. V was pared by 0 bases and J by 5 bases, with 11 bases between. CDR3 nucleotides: TGTGCCAGCAGCGTAGTTGGGGGTGGGACCGGGGAGCTGTTTTTT. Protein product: CASSVVGGGTGELFF.

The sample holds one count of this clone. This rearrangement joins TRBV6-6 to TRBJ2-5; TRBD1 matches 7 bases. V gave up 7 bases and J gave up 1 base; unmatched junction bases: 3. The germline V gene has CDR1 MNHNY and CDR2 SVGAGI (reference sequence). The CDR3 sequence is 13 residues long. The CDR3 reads CASKRDSQETQYF. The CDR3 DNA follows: TGTGCCAGCAAAAGGGACAGCCAAGAGACCCAGTACTTC.